These 25 T cell receptor beta chains were sequenced from one sample in a study of T cell responses to AZD1222 COVID-19 vaccine. Method: immunoSEQ multiplex PCR; TCRdb's copy keeps in-frame clones and lacks some. Of 110,000 to 150,000 clones listed, 75% to 90% are singletons. The sequencing here drew on peripheral blood, taken on day 0 of AZD1222 vaccination. The receptors derive from an adult in good health.

The chain carries TRBV5-1 and TRBJ2-2, with TRBD1 as a possible D gene (5 bases). The CDR3 length is 15 residues. Germline values: CDR1 SGHRS, CDR2 YFSETQ. V was clipped by 1 base and J by 0 bases, with 7 bases between them. The CDR3 region is CASSLSRANTGELFF. In DNA form, the CDR3 reads TGCGCCAGCAGCTTGAGCAGGGCGAACACCGGGGAGCTGTTTTTT.

This chain links TRBV6-1 with TRBJ2-5; D perhaps matches TRBD2 (5 bases). Germline CDR1 MNHNS, CDR2 SASEGT. Deletions cut 3 bases from V and 1 base from J, with 18 bases between. This CDR3 comprises 17 residues. The CDR3 region has the DNA TGTGCCAGCAGTGATGGTGGAGGAAGGAGACCCCAAGAGACCCAGTACTTC. This sequence encodes CASSDGGGRRPQETQYF.

This clone is a singleton in its sample. V usage is TRBV3-1 (or the pseudogene TRBV3-2) and J usage is TRBJ2-3, with D possibly matching TRBD2 (6 bases). CDR1 LGHDT and CDR2 YNNKEL come from the germline V gene (reference sequence). CDR3 length equals 16 residues. Trimming took 3 bases from V and 0 from J, leaving 13 bases between them. CDR3 protein: CASSQGGRPSTDTQYF. The CDR3 coding sequence is TGTGCCAGCAGCCAGGGGGGACGACCAAGCACAGATACGCAGTATTTT.

This rearrangement joins TRBV5-5 to TRBJ2-7; no firm D call. CDR1 is SGHKS, CDR2 YYEKEE, per germline (reference sequence). This CDR3 is built from 13 residues. V lost 0 bases and J 4 bases, leaving 8 bases between the germline ends. CDR3 protein: CASSLATPYEQYF. For the CDR3, the DNA is TGTGCCAGCAGCTTGGCTACTCCATACGAGCAGTACTTC.

V gene TRBV7-2 combines with J gene TRBJ2-7, with D uncertain. The CDR3 extends over 14 amino acids. The germline CDR1 and CDR2 sequences are SGHTA and FQGNSA. The germline V and J ends were trimmed by 5 bases and 2 bases, with 13 bases remaining between them. This CDR3 is CASSPIMATYEQYF. The CDR3, as DNA: TGTGCCAGCAGCCCGATTATGGCCACCTACGAGCAGTACTTC.

The V call is TRBV28, the J call TRBJ2-1, with 14 bases lining up with TRBD2. CDR3 size: 17 residues. Trimming cost V 5 bases and J 6 bases; bases outside gene matches: 9. The germline gives CDR1 MDHEN, CDR2 SYDVKM. The CDR3 sequence: CASSPYGLAGGGNEQFF. CDR3 bases: TGTGCCAGCAGTCCTTACGGACTAGCGGGGGGTGGCAATGAGCAGTTCTTC. The variable domain in full, completed from reference TRBV28 and TRBJ2-1, reads DVKVTQSSRYLVKRTGEKVFLECVQDMDHENMFWYRQDPGLGLRLIYFSYDVKMKEKGDIPEGYSVSREKKERFSLILESASTNQTSMYLCASSPYGLAGGGNEQFFGPGTRLTVL.

The J gene is TRBJ2-5, the V gene TRBV9; 13 nucleotides line up with TRBD2. Germline assignment: CDR1 SGDLS and CDR2 YYNGEE. With 0 bases clipped from V and 1 base from J, the junction kept 3 bases outside the gene matches. CDR3 length: 17 amino acids. As DNA, the CDR3 is TGTGCCAGCAGCGTAGGAGGGACTAGCGGGATCCAAGAGACCCAGTACTTC. Protein sequence: CASSVGGTSGIQETQYF.

The CDR3 loop reads CSASDRGTSYEQYF. In nucleotides, the CDR3 is TGCAGTGCTAGTGACAGGGGGACATCTTACGAGCAGTACTTC. The chain combines TRBV20-1 with TRBJ2-7; 9 nucleotides match TRBD1. CDR1 is DFQATT, CDR2 SNEGSKA, per germline (reference sequence). The trim removed 3 bases at V and 4 bases at J, leaving 7 bases unmatched. The CDR3 sequence is 14 residues long.

The chain employs TRBV9 and TRBJ1-1; TRBD1 is a possible D gene (6 bases). The length of the CDR3 is 16 residues. In germline, CDR1 is SGDLS, CDR2 YYNGEE. V was cut by 0 bases and J by 0 bases, with 12 bases left in between. The CDR3 DNA sequence: TGTGCCAGCAGCGTAGGGCAGCAGGGGCTGAACACTGAAGCTTTCTTT. Its translation: CASSVGQQGLNTEAFF.

CDR3 loop: CSVGGAASYNEQFF. The CDR3 nucleotides read TGCAGCGTTGGAGGGGCAGCGAGCTACAATGAGCAGTTCTTC. The chain combines TRBV29-1 with TRBJ2-1; tentatively, D is TRBD1 or TRBD2 (5 bases each). The CDR3 spans 14 residues. Germline V gives CDR1 SQVTM, CDR2 ANQGSEA. V was cut by 4 bases and J by 3 bases, with 13 bases left in between.

The gene calls are TRBV6-5 and TRBJ1-6, with 7 bases aligning to TRBD1. Germline V CDR1 and CDR2: MNHEY, SVGAGI. V dropped 6 bases and J dropped 10; count of bases not matched to a gene: 9. This CDR3 has 14 residues. CDR3: CASRRQGVGSPLHF. CDR3 sequence (DNA): TGTGCCAGCAGAAGACAGGGTGTTGGCTCACCCCTCCACTTT.

A word on this clone: Other DNA sequences in the same sample also yield this CDR3. This sequence joins TRBV24-1 and TRBJ2-7, with D unresolved. Trimming shortened V by 0 bases and J by 4 bases, and 0 bases separated the two germline ends. Germline V gene data show CDR1 as KGHDR and CDR2 as SFDVKD. The CDR3 has 11 residues. In nucleotides, the CDR3 is TGTGCCACCAGTGATTTGTACGAGCAGTACTTC. It translates to CATSDLYEQYF.

This clone occurred once. This sequence joins TRBV28 and TRBJ1-1; 8 nucleotides align to TRBD1. Germline V gene sequence: CDR1 MDHEN, CDR2 SYDVKM. The CDR3 is 15 amino acids. Trimming took 5 bases from V and 5 from J; bases not matched to a gene: 10. CDR3 bases: TGTGCCAGCAGTCACCCAAGGACAGGGTTGACTGAAGCTTTCTTT. Translated: CASSHPRTGLTEAFF.

V usage is TRBV7-3 and J usage is TRBJ1-2, with a weak D call TRBD1 (6 bases). The CDR3 length is 13 residues. Germline V CDR1 and CDR2: SGHTA, FQGTGA. V shed 4 bases and J shed 8 bases, with 14 bases lying between them. The CDR3 loop reads CASSYQQGDGYTF. CDR3 DNA sequence: TGTGCCAGCAGCTACCAACAGGGTGACGGCTACACCTTC.

This clone has more than one count but fewer than ten. J is TRBJ2-3 and V is TRBV2; D is perhaps TRBD1 or TRBD2 (5 bases each). Germline values: CDR1 SNHLY, CDR2 FYNNEI. The CDR3 loop spans 14 amino acids. Between the trimmed V and J ends, which lost 1 base and 5 bases, there was a span of 10 bases. The CDR3 reads CASSEGGTRDTQYF. The CDR3 bases are TGTGCCAGCAGTGAAGGTGGGACGAGAGATACGCAGTATTTT.

This chain links TRBV14 with TRBJ2-7; D is uncertain. Germline V lookup: CDR1 SGHDN, CDR2 FVKESK. This CDR3 contains 11 residues. Trimming pared 6 bases from V and 12 bases from J, leaving 15 bases between. The CDR3 DNA reads as TGTGCCAGCAGAGGCGGCCTAGGGTGGTACTTC. This sequence encodes CASRGGLGWYF.

This chain links TRBV3-1 (or the pseudogene TRBV3-2) with TRBJ2-7; 10 bases line up with TRBD2. The CDR3 contains 15 residues. V lost 4 bases, J lost 4 bases, and 7 bases stayed unmatched. Looked up from germline, CDR1 is LGHDT and CDR2 is YNNKEL (reference sequence). CDR3 DNA: TGTGCCAGCAGCCCACGGACTAGCGGCCGGTACGAGCAGTACTTC. Translation: CASSPRTSGRYEQYF.

The gene calls are TRBV3-1 (or the pseudogene TRBV3-2) and TRBJ1-1, with D unclear. Germline V gene data show CDR1 as LGHDT and CDR2 as YNNKEL (reference sequence). The CDR3 sequence is 14 residues long. The germline V and J ends were trimmed by 1 base and 1 base, with 7 bases remaining between them. CDR3 protein: CASSQVPGNTEAFF. CDR3 bases: TGTGCCAGCAGCCAAGTCCCAGGGAACACTGAAGCTTTCTTT.

The chain couples TRBV27 to TRBJ1-1; D uncertain. The germline V and J ends were trimmed by 5 bases and 2 bases, with 15 bases remaining between them. Looked up from germline, CDR1 is MNHEY and CDR2 is SMNVEV (reference sequence). CDR3 length equals 15 residues. CDR3 sequence: CASSKSLGRNTEAFF. DNA of the CDR3: TGTGCCAGCAGTAAATCACTCGGGAGAAACACTGAAGCTTTCTTT.

The chain is built from TRBV6-5 and TRBJ1-5; D is ambiguous. The V gene lost 6 bases and the J gene lost 6 bases, with 18 bases spanning the gap. The CDR3 has 15 residues. The germline gives CDR1 MNHEY, CDR2 SVGAGI. CDR3 DNA: TGTGCCAGCAGGGAGTGGGCAGCTCTCACTCAGCCCCAGCATTTT. This translates into CASREWAALTQPQHF.

This sequence joins TRBV7-9 and TRBJ1-1, with no clear D. This CDR3 has 14 residues. The V and J ends lost 2 bases and 1 base respectively, with 8 bases between them. The germline CDR1 and CDR2 sequences are SEHNR and FQNEAQ (reference sequence). The CDR3 sequence: CASSLLQPNTEAFF. The DNA of the CDR3 is TGTGCCAGCAGCTTACTACAACCGAACACTGAAGCTTTCTTT.

The rearrangement joins TRBV6-1 to TRBJ1-2; D unresolved. This CDR3 region has 11 residues. CDR1 is MNHNS and CDR2 is SASEGT in the germline V gene. Trimming removed 3 bases from V and 7 bases from J, with 6 bases in between. Here the CDR3 DNA reads TGTGCCAGCAGTGAGTTTTTTGGCTACACCTTC. The encoded protein is CASSEFFGYTF.

The J gene is TRBJ2-3, the V gene TRBV10-1, with TRBD1 matching over 7 bases. The V segment lost 0 bases and the J segment 3 bases; nucleotides outside the gene matches: 6. The CDR3 runs 16 residues. Germline CDR1 reads WNHNN; CDR2 reads SYGVQD (reference sequence). CDR3 in DNA: TGCGCCAGCAGTGAGTCCCAGGGGGTAGTTACAGATACGCAGTATTTT. It yields the protein CASSESQGVVTDTQYF.

The V and J genes are TRBV7-2 and TRBJ2-5, with 10 bases identical to TRBD1. V lost 3 bases and J lost 5; bases outside the gene matches: 3. CDR1 and CDR2 (germline): SGHTA, FQGNSA. The CDR3 length is 14 residues. The DNA for the CDR3 is TGTGCCAGCAGCTTCTCGGACAGGGGGGAGACCCAGTACTTC. It yields the protein CASSFSDRGETQYF.

The chain carries TRBV12-3 or TRBV12-4 and TRBJ2-1; D remains ambiguous. The length of the CDR3 is 13 residues. V dropped 2 bases and J dropped 4 bases, with 6 bases sitting between them. The CDR3 loop is CASSLRVYNEQFF. The CDR3 nucleotides read TGTGCCAGCAGTTTAAGGGTTTACAATGAGCAGTTCTTC.